This entry lists 21 T cell receptor beta chains sequenced from one sample in a study of brain T cells in children with intractable seizures. This table comes from immunoSEQ multiplex PCR, and its TCRdb copy is limited to in-frame clones, with some not included. The data hold just under 65,000 clones, with roughly 95% observed a single time. Sequencing was performed on peripheral blood, taken at surgery. These receptors were obtained from a boy under three years old with focal cortical dysplasia and intractable seizures.

V is TRBV5-1 and J is TRBJ2-7, with 10 bases matching TRBD2. V was clipped by 3 bases and J by 4 bases; unmatched bases: 7. Germline CDR1 and CDR2: SGHRS and YFSETQ. This CDR3 has 15 amino acids. The CDR3 DNA sequence: TGCGCCAGCAGCTCGGCGCTAGCGGGAGCGTACGAGCAGTACTTC. Protein: CASSSALAGAYEQYF.

The chain couples TRBV7-9 to TRBJ1-2, with no clear D. Trimming cost V 1 base and J 4 bases, with 19 bases left between them. This CDR3 contains 17 residues. Germline loops: CDR1 SEHNR, CDR2 FQNEAQ (reference sequence). CDR3 loop: CASSLEREIWNPYGYTF. The CDR3 DNA follows: TGTGCCAGCAGCTTAGAACGGGAGATTTGGAACCCCTATGGCTACACCTTC.

The chain joins TRBV5-1 to TRBJ2-3; 11 nucleotides agree with TRBD2. This CDR3 comprises 17 residues. CDR1 SGHRS and CDR2 YFSETQ come from the germline V gene. The V segment lost 4 bases and the J segment 4 bases; nucleotides outside the gene matches: 11. This chain's CDR3 is CASSEDSGGARADTQYF. DNA for the CDR3: TGCGCCAGCAGCGAGGATAGCGGGGGGGCTCGCGCAGATACGCAGTATTTT.

The chain employs TRBV6-5 and TRBJ2-1; tentatively, D is TRBD1 (6 bases). The CDR3 is 15 residues long. Between the trimmed V and J ends, which lost 8 bases and 0 bases, there was a span of 14 bases. The germline gives CDR1 MNHEY, CDR2 SVGAGI. The CDR3 bases are TGTGCCAGCGACCCGGAGACAGGCTCCTACAATGAGCAGTTCTTC. Translation gives CASDPETGSYNEQFF.

The gene calls are TRBV5-4 and TRBJ1-1; 12 bases agree with TRBD1. This CDR3 region has 18 residues. J lost 2 bases, V lost 0 bases, and 8 bases had no gene match. Germline values: CDR1 SGHNT, CDR2 YYREEE (reference sequence). The CDR3 sequence: CASSLGRDRGPRNTEAFF. The CDR3 DNA sequence: TGTGCCAGCAGCTTGGGTCGGGACAGGGGGCCCCGTAACACTGAAGCTTTCTTT.

The chain recombines TRBV11-2 with TRBJ1-2; no definite D call. The CDR3 is 12 residues long. V dropped 5 bases and J dropped 1 base, with 5 bases sitting between them. Germline lookup yields CDR1 SGHAT and CDR2 FQNNGV. The CDR3 bases are TGTGCCAGCAGCGAAAGTAACTATGGCTACACCTTC. This gives the protein CASSESNYGYTF.

This rearrangement joins TRBV2 to TRBJ2-7; TRBD1 matches 8 bases. Germline CDR1 reads SNHLY; CDR2 reads FYNNEI. This CDR3 has 15 residues. The junction had 6 bases not matched to a gene; V was cut back by 2 bases and J by 3 bases. The CDR3: CASSEPGQVVYEQYF. The CDR3 DNA sequence: TGTGCCAGCAGTGAACCGGGACAGGTGGTCTACGAGCAGTACTTC. Full variable domain (remainder filled in from reference TRBV2 and TRBJ2-7): EPEVTQTPSHQVTQMGQEVILRCVPISNHLYFYWYRQILGQKVEFLVSFYNNEISEKSEIFDDQFSVERPDGSNFTLKIRSTKLEDSAMYFCASSEPGQVVYEQYFGPGTRLTVT.

This rearrangement joins TRBV19 to TRBJ2-7; the D is unclear. Trimming took 7 bases from V and 0 from J, leaving 13 bases between them. CDR1 LNHDA and CDR2 SQIVND come from the germline V gene (reference sequence). This CDR3 has 14 residues. The chain's CDR3 is CASKASAGSYEQYF. The CDR3 nucleotides are TGTGCCAGTAAGGCCTCTGCCGGCTCCTACGAGCAGTACTTC.

The rearrangement uses TRBV5-1 and TRBJ2-3; 12 nucleotides align to TRBD2. V lost 4 bases and J lost 4; bases outside the gene matches: 7. The CDR3 is 16 residues long. CDR1 is SGHRS and CDR2 is YFSETQ in the germline V gene. The CDR3 nucleotides read TGCGCCAGCAGCCCCCTCCTAGCGGGGGGGCCAGATACGCAGTATTTT. Its protein product is CASSPLLAGGPDTQYF.

This rearrangement joins TRBV2 to TRBJ1-6; D may be TRBD1 (5 bases). The CDR3 consists of 15 residues. Per the germline V gene, CDR1 is SNHLY and CDR2 is FYNNEI. V lost 4 bases, J lost 5 bases, and 12 bases lay in between. The CDR3 DNA follows: TGTGCCAGCAGTGTGTCCAGGGCTGATAATTCACCCCTCCACTTT. Translating it yields CASSVSRADNSPLHF.

V gene TRBV7-9 combines with J gene TRBJ1-1, with TRBD1 matching over 7 bases. CDR3 length: 15 residues. Per the germline V gene, CDR1 is SEHNR and CDR2 is FQNEAQ (reference sequence). V gave up 5 bases and J gave up 5 bases; unmatched junction bases: 11. CDR3 in DNA: TGTGCCAGCAGCCAACGCGACAGGGCAAGAACTGAAGCTTTCTTT. Its translation is CASSQRDRARTEAFF.

The chain links TRBV10-3 to TRBJ2-7; weak D call: TRBD1 (6 bases). This CDR3 has 16 residues. The germline V and J ends were trimmed by 3 bases and 4 bases, with 19 bases remaining between them. Per germline, CDR1 ENHRY and CDR2 SYGVKD. This CDR3 is CAISESDGGANYEQYF. CDR3 sequence (DNA): TGTGCCATCAGTGAATCGGATGGGGGCGCTAATTACGAGCAGTACTTC.

The V gene is TRBV7-9, the J gene TRBJ2-1; the D gene is possibly TRBD2 (5 bases). The V gene lost 5 bases and the J gene lost 5 bases, with 16 bases spanning the gap. Germline lookup yields CDR1 SEHNR and CDR2 FQNEAQ (reference sequence). The CDR3 sequence is 15 residues long. The CDR3 nucleotides are TGTGCCAGCAGCACAGCGGTTCGGCCAGACAATGAGCAGTTCTTC. It codes for CASSTAVRPDNEQFF.

The rearrangement uses TRBV5-1 and TRBJ2-6; D is possibly TRBD1 or TRBD2 (5 bases each). The V end lost 6 bases, the J end lost 4 bases, and 20 bases lay between the germline ends. Looked up from germline, CDR1 is SGHRS and CDR2 is YFSETQ. The CDR3 consists of 17 residues. The CDR3 DNA reads TGCGCCAGCACCTCTTCAACCGGGGCGGCCGGGGCCAACGTCCTGACTTTC. As protein: CASTSSTGAAGANVLTF.

The chain uses TRBV5-6 and TRBJ2-1, with D perhaps TRBD2 (5 bases). The CDR3 consists of 18 residues. V lost 5 bases and J 2 bases, leaving 23 bases between the germline ends. Germline values: CDR1 SGHDT, CDR2 YYEEEE. For the CDR3, the DNA is TGTGCCAGCAGAGTTGGAGGCCTGAGAGATAGGGCCTACAATGAGCAGTTCTTC. Translation: CASRVGGLRDRAYNEQFF.

The V gene is TRBV28, the J gene TRBJ2-1; no clear D. Trimming stripped 1 base from V and 9 bases from J, with 7 bases between. The CDR3 consists of 12 residues. In germline, CDR1 is MDHEN, CDR2 SYDVKM. Here the CDR3 DNA reads TGTGCCAGCAGTTTATTCCTGCGTGAGCAGTTCTTC. It encodes CASSLFLREQFF.

The chain joins TRBV4-3 to TRBJ2-5; TRBD2 matches 12 bases. The V segment lost 0 bases and the J segment 7 bases; nucleotides outside the gene matches: 6. The germline CDR1 and CDR2 sequences are LGHNA and YSLEER. The CDR3 is made up of 16 amino acids. CDR3 sequence (DNA): TGCGCCAGCAGCCAAGAGCTAGCGGGAGGGCCGGGGACCCAGTACTTC. The encoded protein is CASSQELAGGPGTQYF.

V gene TRBV2 combines with J gene TRBJ2-1, with TRBD2 matching over 10 bases. CDR1 and CDR2 (germline): SNHLY, FYNNEI. The CDR3 is 20 amino acids. J lost 6 bases, V lost 0 bases, and 17 bases had no gene match. As DNA, the CDR3 is TGTGCCAGCAGTGAAGCCAGGAGCGGGAGGGCCCTCTCTGATAGCAATGAGCAGTTCTTC. Residues: CASSEARSGRALSDSNEQFF.

The chain is built from TRBV5-1 and TRBJ1-1; D perhaps matches TRBD1 (6 bases). The CDR3 has 15 residues. V was pared by 2 bases and J by 1 base, with 12 bases between. Germline lookup yields CDR1 SGHRS and CDR2 YFSETQ. In nucleotides, the CDR3 is TGCGCCAGCAGCTTATCCGGGACAAAGAACACTGAAGCTTTCTTT. Translated, it gives CASSLSGTKNTEAFF.

The rearrangement uses TRBV2 and TRBJ2-7; 11 bases are a match to TRBD1. V lost 6 bases and J lost 7; bases outside the gene matches: 11. CDR1 and CDR2 from the germline V gene are SNHLY and FYNNEI. The CDR3 is 15 residues long. The chain's CDR3 is CASREWTGGPGEQYF. As DNA, the CDR3 is TGTGCCAGCAGGGAATGGACAGGGGGCCCGGGGGAGCAGTACTTC.

The chain employs TRBV15 and TRBJ1-5; 8 bases agree with TRBD1. CDR3 size: 17 residues. V was clipped by 3 bases and J by 1 base; unmatched bases: 8. Germline CDR1 is LNHNV and CDR2 is YYDKDF (reference sequence). As DNA, the CDR3 is TGTGCCACCAGCAGGGAGGACAGGGAAGAGAGCAATCAGCCCCAGCATTTT. Translated: CATSREDREESNQPQHF.